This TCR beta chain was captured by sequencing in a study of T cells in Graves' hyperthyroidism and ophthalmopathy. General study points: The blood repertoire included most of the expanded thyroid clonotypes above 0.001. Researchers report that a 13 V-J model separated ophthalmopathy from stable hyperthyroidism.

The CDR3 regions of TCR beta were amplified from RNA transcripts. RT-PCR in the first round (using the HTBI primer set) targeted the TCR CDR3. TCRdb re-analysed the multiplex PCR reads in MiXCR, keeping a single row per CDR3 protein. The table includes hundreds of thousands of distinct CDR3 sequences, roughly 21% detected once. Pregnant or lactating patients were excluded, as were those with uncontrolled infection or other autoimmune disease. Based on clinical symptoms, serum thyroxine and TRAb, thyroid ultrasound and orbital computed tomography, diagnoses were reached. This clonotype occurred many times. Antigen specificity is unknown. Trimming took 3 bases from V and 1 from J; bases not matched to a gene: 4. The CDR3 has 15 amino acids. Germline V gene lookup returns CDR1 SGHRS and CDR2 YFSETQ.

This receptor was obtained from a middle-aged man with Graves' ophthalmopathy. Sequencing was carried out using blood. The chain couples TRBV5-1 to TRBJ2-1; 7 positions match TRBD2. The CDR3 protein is CASSSSGTSYNEQFF. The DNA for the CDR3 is TGCGCCAGCAGCTCGAGCGGGACGTCCTACAATGAGCAGTTCTTC. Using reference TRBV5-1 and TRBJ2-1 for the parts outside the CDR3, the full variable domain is KAGVTQTPRYLIKTRGQQVTLSCSPISGHRSVSWYQQTPGQGLQFLFEYFSETQRNKGNFPGRFSGRQFSNSRSEMNVSTLELGDSALYLCASSSSGTSYNEQFFGPGTRLTVL.